Below, 30 T cell receptor beta chains from the same sample are listed, as sequenced in a study of OX40 agonist ivuxolimab in advanced cancers. Using immunoSEQ multiplex PCR, the repertoire was profiled, and TCRdb retains in-frame clones only, with some absent. The data show 55,000 to 80,000 clones, with roughly 80% seen just once and more than 2% held by the top ten. The source material was CD4+ or CD8+ T cells sorted from blood, sampled in a trial of the OX40 agonist ivuxolimab. The receptors were sampled from an adult with an advanced solid tumor such as melanoma, head and neck, liver or kidney cancer.

CDR3 bases: TGTGCCAGTAAGGCCCGCTTGAACTATGGCTACACCTTC. The encoded protein is CASKARLNYGYTF. The chain combines TRBV19 with TRBJ1-2; no definite D call. Germline CDR1 LNHDA, CDR2 SQIVND (reference sequence). There are 13 residues in the CDR3. With 7 bases removed from V and 2 bases from J, the gap between germline ends came to 11 bases.

The DNA of the CDR3 is TGTGCCAGCTCACCAGGACTCAATTACAATGAGCAGTTCTTC. Translating gives CASSPGLNYNEQFF. This chain links TRBV18 with TRBJ2-1; D may be TRBD2 (5 bases). The CDR3 runs 14 residues. The V and J ends lost 2 bases and 4 bases respectively, with 9 bases between them. Germline V gene sequence: CDR1 KGHSH, CDR2 LQKENI.

CDR3 protein: CASSESGTSTDTQYF. The CDR3 DNA is TGTGCCAGCAGTGAGTCCGGGACTAGCACAGATACGCAGTATTTT. The chain combines TRBV6-4 with TRBJ2-3; the D gene is possibly TRBD2 (6 bases). V dropped 3 bases and J dropped 0 bases, with 10 bases sitting between them. CDR1 is MRHNA, CDR2 SNTAGT, per germline. The CDR3 totals 15 residues.

The rearrangement joins TRBV6-6 to TRBJ2-1; D ambiguous. V lost 5 bases and J 2 bases, leaving 7 bases between the germline ends. Germline loops: CDR1 MNHNY, CDR2 SVGAGI (reference sequence). The CDR3 is 13 residues long. CDR3 amino acids: CASSPGPYNEQFF. CDR3 coding DNA: TGTGCCAGCAGTCCTGGCCCCTACAATGAGCAGTTCTTC.

V is TRBV11-1 and J is TRBJ1-1; D is unresolved. In germline, CDR1 is SGHAT, CDR2 FQDESV (reference sequence). CDR3 length: 12 residues. Trimming pared 8 bases from V and 11 bases from J, leaving 18 bases between. The CDR3 nucleotides read TGTGCCAGCGGTTCTCCCCAAGGGCGGGCTTTCTTT. It codes for CASGSPQGRAFF.

This clone is a singleton in its sample. V gene TRBV29-1 combines with J gene TRBJ1-1, with TRBD1 as a possible D gene (5 bases). The length of the CDR3 is 13 residues. CDR1 and CDR2 (germline): SQVTM, ANQGSEA. V shed 7 bases and J shed 0 bases, with 12 bases lying between them. The CDR3 DNA reads as TGCAGCGGATCAGGGTTAATGAACACTGAAGCTTTCTTT. Protein product: CSGSGLMNTEAFF.

V and J are TRBV7-9 and TRBJ2-7; TRBD1 might be the D (7 bases). The CDR3 extends over 16 amino acids. Germline lookup yields CDR1 SEHNR and CDR2 FQNEAQ (reference sequence). V was clipped by 5 bases and J by 4 bases, with 21 bases between them. CDR3 nucleotides: TGTGCCAGCAGCCAACGACAGGGAGGATCGGGATACGAGCAGTACTTC. It translates to CASSQRQGGSGYEQYF.

This chain connects TRBV7-3 to TRBJ2-7; TRBD2 matches at 11 bases. This CDR3 contains 16 residues. Germline V gives CDR1 SGHTA, CDR2 FQGTGA. With 5 bases clipped from V and 2 bases from J, the junction kept 8 bases outside the gene matches. This CDR3 reads CASSPQTSGVPYEQYF. In DNA, the CDR3 is TGTGCCAGCAGCCCTCAGACTAGCGGGGTTCCCTACGAGCAGTACTTC.

The chain joins TRBV4-1 to TRBJ2-5; D is possibly TRBD2 (5 bases). CDR1 and CDR2 (germline): MGHRA, YSYEKL. The CDR3 covers 14 residues. Between the trimmed V and J ends, which lost 1 base and 2 bases, there was a span of 8 bases. CDR3 nucleotides: TGCGCCAGCAGCCAAGTTGAGCGGCAAGAGACCCAGTACTTC. This translates into CASSQVERQETQYF.

This clone was counted a few times. The chain combines TRBV30 with TRBJ1-3; no firm D call. The CDR3 has 15 residues. The germline CDR1 and CDR2 sequences are GTSNPN and SVGIG (reference sequence). V was shortened by 4 bases and J by 4 bases, with 17 bases between the two germline ends. The CDR3 coding sequence is TGTGCCTGGATGGTGCCGGGCTCAGGAGGAAACACCATATATTTT. Its protein is CAWMVPGSGGNTIYF.

The gene calls are TRBV5-6 and TRBJ1-1; the match to TRBD1 covers 8 bases. Looked up from germline, CDR1 is SGHDT and CDR2 is YYEEEE. Trimming cost V 0 bases and J 8 bases; bases outside gene matches: 3. The CDR3 is 13 residues long. CDR3 in DNA: TGTGCCAGCAGCTTGGGGCCAGGGGGCGAAGCTTTCTTT. Amino acid sequence: CASSLGPGGEAFF.

This chain links TRBV5-1 with TRBJ2-3; 10 bases map to TRBD2. V shed 0 bases, J shed 1 base, and the junction held 5 bases outside the gene matches. The CDR3 covers 17 residues. CDR1 is SGHRS, CDR2 YFSETQ, per germline. DNA of the CDR3: TGCGCCAGCAGCTTGGCCCTAGCGGGAGCCCGCACAGATACGCAGTATTTT. Its protein is CASSLALAGARTDTQYF. Based on the CDR3 plus reference TRBV5-1 and TRBJ2-3, the full variable domain is KAGVTQTPRYLIKTRGQQVTLSCSPISGHRSVSWYQQTPGQGLQFLFEYFSETQRNKGNFPGRFSGRQFSNSRSEMNVSTLELGDSALYLCASSLALAGARTDTQYFGPGTRLTVL.

This chain uses TRBV18 with TRBJ1-2, with D perhaps matching TRBD1 (6 bases). Per the germline V gene, CDR1 is KGHSH and CDR2 is LQKENI. Trimming shortened V by 2 bases and J by 0 bases, and 19 bases separated the two germline ends. The CDR3 loop spans 18 amino acids. Written as DNA, the CDR3 is TGTGCCAGCTCACCAAGGGCAGGGGTTAAGGTGGCTAACTATGGCTACACCTTC. Translated: CASSPRAGVKVANYGYTF.

DNA for the CDR3: TGTGCCAGCAACAACGGTTATCAGCCCCAGCATTTT. This gives the protein CASNNGYQPQHF. The chain is built from TRBV6-5 and TRBJ1-5; the D is unclear. The CDR3 covers 12 residues. Germline V gene data show CDR1 as MNHEY and CDR2 as SVGAGI. Trimming left V 7 bases short and J 5 bases short, with 9 bases between.

As to this clone: This CDR3 is also generated by other DNA sequences in the sample. J is TRBJ1-3 and V is TRBV9; 8 bases are a match to TRBD1. The length of the CDR3 is 14 residues. J lost 2 bases, V lost 3 bases, and 1 base had no gene match. Germline assignment: CDR1 SGDLS and CDR2 YYNGEE. CDR3 amino acids: CASSATGAGNTIYF. The CDR3 DNA reads as TGTGCCAGCAGCGCGACAGGGGCTGGAAACACCATATATTTT.

The chain couples TRBV7-3 to TRBJ1-2, with D hard to call. The CDR3 totals 19 residues. Germline loops: CDR1 SGHTA, CDR2 FQGTGA. V was cut by 2 bases and J by 3 bases, with 25 bases left in between. The CDR3, as DNA: TGTGCCAGCAGCTTAGCGGGGAGATCGCGGCCCCGTGGGGACTATGGCTACACCTTC. Protein: CASSLAGRSRPRGDYGYTF.

The chain joins TRBV10-2 to TRBJ2-2; possible D gene TRBD1, 6 bases. The germline gives CDR1 WSHSY, CDR2 SAAADI. Trimming pared 5 bases from V and 3 bases from J, leaving 19 bases between. This CDR3 contains 17 residues. The CDR3 DNA follows: TGCGCCAGCAGTTCGCAGGGGCACCAACTCGACACCGGGGAGCTGTTTTTT. Residues: CASSSQGHQLDTGELFF.

V gene TRBV2 combines with J gene TRBJ2-7; 8 bases are a match to TRBD1. The length of the CDR3 is 15 residues. V was pared by 7 bases and J by 7 bases, with 15 bases of the junction left unmatched. Per germline, CDR1 SNHLY and CDR2 FYNNEI. The DNA for the CDR3 is TGTGCCAGCACCCCCCCGGACAGGGTACTGGGGGAGCAGTACTTC. This translates into CASTPPDRVLGEQYF.

V usage is TRBV6-5 and J usage is TRBJ2-7; perhaps TRBD1 as D (5 bases). The CDR3 spans 14 residues. V lost 2 bases to trimming and J lost 2 bases, with 10 bases between them. Germline V gene sequence: CDR1 MNHEY, CDR2 SVGAGI. As DNA, the CDR3 is TGTGCCAGCAGTTACCCCGACAGAACCTACGAGCAGTACTTC. Translation: CASSYPDRTYEQYF.

This chain connects TRBV6-5 to TRBJ2-1, with no clear D. Germline V lookup: CDR1 MNHEY, CDR2 SVGAGI. Trimming cost V 6 bases and J 8 bases, with 8 bases left between them. The CDR3 totals 11 residues. The CDR3 is CASRQGDEQFF. CDR3 DNA sequence: TGTGCCAGCAGGCAAGGAGATGAGCAGTTCTTC.

V gene TRBV2 combines with J gene TRBJ1-2; 8 positions match TRBD1. Germline CDR1 is SNHLY and CDR2 is FYNNEI. V lost 1 base, J lost 4 bases, and 11 bases stayed unmatched. This CDR3 spans 17 amino acids. CDR3 bases: TGTGCCAGCAGTGAAGGGGGCAGGGGGCGTTATGGCTATGGCTACACCTTC. Protein sequence: CASSEGGRGRYGYGYTF.

The chain is built from TRBV7-3 and TRBJ2-7; TRBD1 matches at 10 bases. CDR3 length: 15 amino acids. V dropped 5 bases and J dropped 1; count of bases not matched to a gene: 5. Germline V gene lookup returns CDR1 SGHTA and CDR2 FQGTGA. The CDR3, as DNA: TGTGCCAGCAGCATAGGGACAGGGGCGTCCTACGAGCAGTACTTC. This gives the protein CASSIGTGASYEQYF. Based on the CDR3 plus reference TRBV7-3 and TRBJ2-7, the full variable domain is GAGVSQTPSNKVTEKGKYVELRCDPISGHTALYWYRQSLGQGPEFLIYFQGTGAADDSGLPNDRFFAVRPEGSVSTLKIQRTERGDSAVYLCASSIGTGASYEQYFGPGTRLTVT.

This clone has only one observation. This chain connects TRBV29-1 to TRBJ1-1; D remains unclear. Germline V CDR1 and CDR2: SQVTM, ANQGSEA. V lost 3 bases and J 5 bases, leaving 7 bases between the germline ends. The CDR3 has 11 residues. In DNA form, the CDR3 reads TGCAGCGTTGATGACACGACTGAAGCTTTCTTT. Its translation is CSVDDTTEAFF. Filled out from reference TRBV29-1 and TRBJ1-1, the complete variable domain reads SAVISQKPSRDICQRGTSLTIQCQVDSQVTMMFWYRQQPGQSLTLIATANQGSEATYESGFVIDKFPISRPNLTFSTLTVSNMSPEDSSIYLCSVDDTTEAFFGQGTRLTVV.

The CDR3 coding sequence is TGCGCCAGCAGGGGTGGACAGCGCCCGAACACTGAAGCTTTCTTT. Translation: CASRGGQRPNTEAFF. The rearrangement uses TRBV5-1 and TRBJ1-1; possibly TRBD1 for D (6 bases). Trimming removed 5 bases at V and 1 base at J, with 15 bases between. Germline-derived CDR1 and CDR2 are SGHRS and YFSETQ. The CDR3 is 15 amino acids.

This clone occurred once. CDR3 loop: CASSSLYNEQFF. In nucleotides, the CDR3 is TGTGCCAGCAGTTCCCTATACAATGAGCAGTTCTTC. The chain employs TRBV27 and TRBJ2-1, with D hard to call. V was pared by 4 bases and J by 4 bases, with 5 bases between. The CDR3 length is 12 residues. Germline V gene lookup returns CDR1 MNHEY and CDR2 SMNVEV (reference sequence).

The V and J genes are TRBV19 and TRBJ1-1, with a weak D call TRBD1 (5 bases). The CDR3 extends over 13 amino acids. V was pared by 1 base and J by 4 bases, with 7 bases between. Germline CDR1 reads LNHDA; CDR2 reads SQIVND (reference sequence). CDR3 residues: CASSIGQTTEAFF. CDR3 coding DNA: TGTGCCAGTAGTATAGGACAGACCACTGAAGCTTTCTTT.

This clone was seen only a few times. The chain links TRBV15 to TRBJ2-2, with a possible D match to TRBD1 (5 bases). Germline CDR1 LNHNV, CDR2 YYDKDF (reference sequence). Trimming shortened V by 0 bases and J by 4 bases, and 6 bases separated the two germline ends. The CDR3 totals 14 residues. The CDR3 is CATSRDRVTGELFF. The CDR3 nucleotides are TGTGCCACCAGCAGAGACAGGGTCACCGGGGAGCTGTTTTTT.

The V gene is TRBV27, the J gene TRBJ2-7, with D possibly matching TRBD2 (6 bases). Looked up from germline, CDR1 is MNHEY and CDR2 is SMNVEV (reference sequence). This CDR3 region has 14 residues. The germline V and J ends were trimmed by 5 bases and 2 bases, with 13 bases remaining between them. CDR3 loop: CASSRTIQAYEQYF. The CDR3 nucleotides read TGTGCCAGCAGTCGGACTATCCAGGCCTACGAGCAGTACTTC.

The DNA of the CDR3 is TGTGCCAGCAGCTTAGGGGCTAATAGGGGGAATGAGCAGTTCTTC. Amino acid sequence: CASSLGANRGNEQFF. This chain joins TRBV7-3 and TRBJ2-1, with D possibly being TRBD1 (6 bases). The V and J ends lost 2 bases and 7 bases respectively, with 15 bases between them. The CDR3 spans 15 residues. The germline gives CDR1 SGHTA, CDR2 FQGTGA.

The V call is TRBV11-2, the J call TRBJ2-7, with 9 bases lining up with TRBD1. Trimming removed 2 bases from V and 6 bases from J; junction bases left unmatched: 8. CDR3 length equals 15 residues. The germline V gene encodes CDR1 SGHAT and CDR2 FQNNGV. The CDR3 spells CASSLSRTGVREQYF. In DNA form, the CDR3 reads TGTGCCAGCAGCTTAAGCCGGACAGGGGTTCGCGAGCAGTACTTC.